Listed below are T cell receptor beta chains from one sample, sequenced in a study of blood T cell repertoires in COVID-19. Profiling relied on immunoSEQ multiplex PCR, and the TCRdb table lists in-frame clones only, not all of them. The sample yields around 250,000 clones, around 80% seen once. Sequenced sample: peripheral blood. The receptors were sampled from a woman in her late teens or twenties with acute or convalescent COVID-19. The CDR3 runs from the conserved cysteine through the conserved F or W. D genes are given only for firm matches. For some rows the clone size is stated as once, few or many, or as a class when expanded; others skip it.

16	NA	TRBV10-3	TRBJ2-3	many	CAISEGDNPSTDTQYF	TGTGCCATCAGTGAGGGTGACAATCCCAGCACAGATACGCAGTATTTT
15	NA	TRBV9	TRBJ2-5	NA	CASSVGDRRQETQYF	TGTGCCAGCAGCGTAGGAGATAGGCGGCAAGAGACCCAGTACTTC
18	TRBD2	TRBV7-9	TRBJ2-4	NA	CASSPRTSGEVAKNIQYF	TGTGCCAGCAGCCCCCGGACTAGCGGGGAGGTAGCCAAAAACATTCAGTACTTC
16	NA	TRBV5-1	TRBJ1-6	few	CASSLAPGRFNSPLHF	TGCGCCAGCAGCTTGGCGCCCGGTCGATTTAATTCACCCCTCCACTTT
15	TRBD1	TRBV4-3	TRBJ1-1	NA	CASSQEGTGRGEAFF	TGCGCCAGCAGCCAAGAGGGGACAGGCAGGGGTGAAGCTTTCTTT
14	NA	TRBV7-2	TRBJ2-1	few	CASSLLGSPNEQFF	TGTGCCAGCAGCTTATTGGGTAGCCCTAATGAGCAGTTCTTC
13	NA	TRBV4-3	TRBJ1-4	NA	CASSQVTDEKLFF	TGCGCCAGCAGCCAAGTCACAGATGAAAAACTGTTTTTT
15	NA	TRBV7-9	TRBJ2-1	NA	CASSSSTGDRNEQFF	TGTGCCAGCAGCTCAAGCACGGGAGACCGCAATGAGCAGTTCTTC
19	TRBD2	TRBV10-1	TRBJ2-1	NA	CASSERGAGLAGAYNEQFF	TGCGCCAGCAGTGAGAGGGGCGCCGGACTAGCGGGGGCCTACAATGAGCAGTTCTTC
12	NA	TRBV10-1	TRBJ2-1	NA	CASSAGNNEQFF	TGCGCCAGCAGTGCGGGGAACAATGAGCAGTTCTTC
15	NA	TRBV7-8	TRBJ2-6	NA	CASSRGHSGANVLTF	TGTGCCAGCAGCCGAGGACACTCTGGGGCCAACGTCCTGACTTTC
14	TRBD1	TRBV9	TRBJ1-5	NA	CASSKGQAPRPQHF	TGTGCCAGCAGCAAAGGACAGGCTCCCAGACCCCAGCATTTT
18	TRBD2	TRBV7-6	TRBJ2-2	NA	CASSLGTSGSWDTGELFF	TGTGCCAGCAGCTTGGGGACTAGCGGGAGCTGGGACACCGGGGAGCTGTTTTTT
14	NA	TRBV13	TRBJ1-2	NA	CASTERDKLYGYTF	TGTGCCAGCACTGAACGAGACAAACTCTATGGCTACACCTTC
17	TRBD2	TRBV7-2	TRBJ2-5	few	CASNGLGLAGGGETQYF	TGTGCCAGCAACGGACTGGGACTAGCGGGAGGTGGGGAGACCCAGTACTTC
14	TRBD1	TRBV24-1	TRBJ2-2	NA	CATSDPRTGGELFF	TGTGCCACCAGTGACCCAAGGACAGGCGGGGAGCTGTTTTTT
12	TRBD1	TRBV7-2	TRBJ2-1	NA	CASSQGVWEQFF	TGTGCCAGCAGCCAGGGGGTATGGGAGCAGTTCTTC
17	TRBD1	TRBV11-2	TRBJ1-1	few	CASSSGVDRGLGAEAFF	TGTGCCAGCAGCTCAGGGGTCGACAGGGGGCTCGGGGCTGAAGCTTTCTTT
13	NA	TRBV27	TRBJ1-1	NA	CASRTQPNTEAFF	TGTGCCAGCAGAACACAACCGAACACTGAAGCTTTCTTT
13	NA	TRBV7-3	TRBJ2-3	NA	CASSSIGGDTQYF	TGTGCCAGCAGCTCCATAGGCGGAGATACGCAGTATTTT
11	NA	TRBV7-9	TRBJ2-1	NA	CASSQGNEQFF	TGTGCCAGCAGCCAGGGTAATGAGCAGTTCTTC
15	TRBD1	TRBV15	TRBJ1-5	NA	CATSRGGTGTWAQHF	TGTGCCACCAGCAGAGGTGGGACAGGGACGTGGGCCCAGCATTTT
15	NA	TRBV9	TRBJ2-5	NA	CASSADLGSQETQYF	TGTGCCAGCAGCGCAGATTTGGGCAGCCAAGAGACCCAGTACTTC
15	NA	TRBV3-1/TRBV3-2	TRBJ1-1	NA	CASSQNTGMNTEAFF	TGTGCCAGCAGCCAGAATACAGGGATGAACACTGAAGCTTTCTTT